What follows are 2 T cell receptor beta chains derived from one specimen sequenced in a study of radiotherapy plus CTLA-4 blockade in lung cancer. Sequenced by immunoSEQ multiplex PCR; TCRdb stores in-frame clones only, minus some. The data contain tens of thousands of clones, less than 85% of them seen just once; the ten biggest clones take up 2.9%. Sequences were derived from peripheral blood, sampled from a patient treated with radiotherapy plus ipilimumab. The receptor source for this set is a human donor with non-small cell lung cancer who had a complete response to radiotherapy plus ipilimumab.

The gene calls are TRBV7-9 and TRBJ2-5; 12 positions agree with TRBD2. CDR3 length: 15 residues. Germline V lookup: CDR1 SEHNR, CDR2 FQNEAQ (reference sequence). With 4 bases clipped from V and 2 bases from J, the junction kept 2 bases outside the gene matches. CDR3 amino acids: CASSYTSGGQETQYF. The CDR3 DNA reads as TGTGCCAGCAGCTATACTAGCGGGGGGCAAGAGACCCAGTACTTC.

Only one count was recorded for this clone. J is TRBJ2-5 and V is TRBV28; the D is unclear. The CDR3 runs to 14 residues. The V end was cut by 7 bases, the J end by 2 bases, with 14 bases between. Germline V gene sequence: CDR1 MDHEN, CDR2 SYDVKM. Written as DNA, the CDR3 is TGTGCCAGCAAACTCGGCGGAGTACAAGAGACCCAGTACTTC. Protein sequence: CASKLGGVQETQYF.